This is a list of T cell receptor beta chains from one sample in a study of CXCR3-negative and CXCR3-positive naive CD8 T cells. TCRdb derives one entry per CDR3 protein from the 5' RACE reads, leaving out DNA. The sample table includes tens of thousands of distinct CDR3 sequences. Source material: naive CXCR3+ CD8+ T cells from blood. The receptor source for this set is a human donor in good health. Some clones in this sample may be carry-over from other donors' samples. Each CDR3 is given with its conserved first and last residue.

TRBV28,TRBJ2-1,CASSSLEISYNEQFF
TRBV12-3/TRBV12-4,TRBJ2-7,CASSSVPNSYEQYF
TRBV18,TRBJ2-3,CASSQGRADTQYF
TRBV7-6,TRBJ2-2,CASLGPNTGELFF
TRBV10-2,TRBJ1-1,CASSEFTVGGNTEAFF
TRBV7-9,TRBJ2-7,CASSLVSGYEQYF
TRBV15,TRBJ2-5,CATSREDGLAGETQYF
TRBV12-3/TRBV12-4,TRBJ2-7,CACRSDRGNHEQYF
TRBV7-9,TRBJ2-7,CASSPGREQYF
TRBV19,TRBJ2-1,CASSIQGLAPEEQFF
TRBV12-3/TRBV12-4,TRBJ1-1,CASGWYPPEQGIEAFF
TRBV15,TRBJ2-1,CATSRRQQDNEQFF
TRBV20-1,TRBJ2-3,CSARDRASGDSDTQYF
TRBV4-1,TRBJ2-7,CASSQASGSTYEQYF
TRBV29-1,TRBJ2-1,CSVDAPGTRSYNEQFF
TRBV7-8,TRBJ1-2,CASSGANLYGYTF
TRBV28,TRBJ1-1,CASSLFAVSNTEAFF
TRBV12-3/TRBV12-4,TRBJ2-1,CASSLGVNYNEQFF
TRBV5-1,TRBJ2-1,CASSTATDSETHNEQFF
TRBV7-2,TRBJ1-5,CASSHWDRGEPQHF
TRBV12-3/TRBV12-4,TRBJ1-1,CASSFRRPNTEAFF
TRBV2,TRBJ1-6,CASSYSVLSSYNSPLHF
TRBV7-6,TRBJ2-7,CASSPNGYEQYF
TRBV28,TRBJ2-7,CASSFVDRAYEQYF
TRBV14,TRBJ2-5,CASSRNEGKRDAQYF
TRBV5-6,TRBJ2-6,CASSFYLTGTASSGANVLTF
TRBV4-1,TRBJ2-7,CASSPAPGQHNEQYF
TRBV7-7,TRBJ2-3,CASSLAGGGGTDTQYF
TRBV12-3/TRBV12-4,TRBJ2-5,CASSSDSAQYF
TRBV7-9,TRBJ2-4,CASSYNDYDIQYF
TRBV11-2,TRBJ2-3,CASSLDQLAGVGASTDTQYF
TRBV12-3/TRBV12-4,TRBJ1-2,CASSGLLTVVTF
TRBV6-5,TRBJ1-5,CASSYSPMGLSNQPQHF
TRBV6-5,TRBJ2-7,CASSHTGTENSYEQYF
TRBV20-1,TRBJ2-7,CSAPHQGAIQSYEQYF
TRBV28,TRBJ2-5,CASSLRSQQETQYF
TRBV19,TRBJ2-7,CASSAGPSYEQYF
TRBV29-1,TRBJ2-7,CSVEGLAGYEQYF
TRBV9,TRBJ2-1,CAGSGGTSGSNEQFF
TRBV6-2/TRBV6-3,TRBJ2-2,CASSYTLAGGTGELFF
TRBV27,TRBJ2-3,CASSPAADTQYF
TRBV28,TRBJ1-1,CASSPRPGRANTEAFF
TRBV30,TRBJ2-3,CAWSQARDGDTQYF
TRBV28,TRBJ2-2,CATSGDKGTGELFF
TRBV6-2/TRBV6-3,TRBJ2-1,CASSYGFGGQFF